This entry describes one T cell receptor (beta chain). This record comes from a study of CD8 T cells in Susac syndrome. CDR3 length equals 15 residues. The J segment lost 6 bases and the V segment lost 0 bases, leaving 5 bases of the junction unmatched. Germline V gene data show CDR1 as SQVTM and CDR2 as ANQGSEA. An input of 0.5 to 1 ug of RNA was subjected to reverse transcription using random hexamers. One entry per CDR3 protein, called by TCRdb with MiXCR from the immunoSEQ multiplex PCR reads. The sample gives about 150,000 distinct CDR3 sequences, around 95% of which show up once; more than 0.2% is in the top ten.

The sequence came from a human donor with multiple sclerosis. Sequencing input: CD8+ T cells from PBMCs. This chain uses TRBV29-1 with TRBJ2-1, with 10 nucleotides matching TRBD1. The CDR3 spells CSVEEGRDRGNEQFF. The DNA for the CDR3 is TGCAGCGTTGAAGAGGGCCGGGACAGGGGCAATGAGCAGTTCTTC.